This TCR beta chain was found in a study of monozygotic twins with inflammatory bowel disease. Findings of the study overall: Treatment differences in immunosuppression may have added variability to the repertoires of patients. Lower TCRbeta diversity (inverse Simpson) was seen in IBD patients than in healthy co-twins.

This CDR3 contains 16 residues. Germline CDR1 reads SEHNR; CDR2 reads FQNEAQ (reference sequence). No sorting of T cells preceded isolation of total RNA from whole blood. Concerning this clonotype itself: What it binds is unknown.

TCRdb reprocessed the 5' RACE reads, with one entry per CDR3 protein and no DNA. The data include 200,000 to 250,000 distinct CDR3 sequences; the top ten clones carry roughly 7.7%. This TCR derives from a human donor with ulcerative colitis or Crohn's disease, or a healthy co-twin of an affected twin (not recorded which). The material sequenced was blood. V is TRBV7-9 and J is TRBJ2-4; no DNA is available, so the TRBD1 call from TCRdb remains unchecked. The CDR3: CASSLPGTVAKNIQYF.